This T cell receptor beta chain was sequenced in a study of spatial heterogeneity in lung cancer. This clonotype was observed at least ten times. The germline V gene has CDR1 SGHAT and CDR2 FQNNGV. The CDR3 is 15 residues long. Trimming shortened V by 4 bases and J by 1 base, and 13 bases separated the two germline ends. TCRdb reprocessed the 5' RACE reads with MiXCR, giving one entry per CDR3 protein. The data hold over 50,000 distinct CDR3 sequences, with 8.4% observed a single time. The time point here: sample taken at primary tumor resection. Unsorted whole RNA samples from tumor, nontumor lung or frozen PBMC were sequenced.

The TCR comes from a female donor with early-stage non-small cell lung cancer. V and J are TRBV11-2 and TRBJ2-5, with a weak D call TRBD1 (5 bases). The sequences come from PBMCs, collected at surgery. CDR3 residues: CASSYHRQLQETQYF. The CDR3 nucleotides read TGTGCCAGCAGCTACCACCGACAGCTCCAAGAGACCCAGTACTTC.